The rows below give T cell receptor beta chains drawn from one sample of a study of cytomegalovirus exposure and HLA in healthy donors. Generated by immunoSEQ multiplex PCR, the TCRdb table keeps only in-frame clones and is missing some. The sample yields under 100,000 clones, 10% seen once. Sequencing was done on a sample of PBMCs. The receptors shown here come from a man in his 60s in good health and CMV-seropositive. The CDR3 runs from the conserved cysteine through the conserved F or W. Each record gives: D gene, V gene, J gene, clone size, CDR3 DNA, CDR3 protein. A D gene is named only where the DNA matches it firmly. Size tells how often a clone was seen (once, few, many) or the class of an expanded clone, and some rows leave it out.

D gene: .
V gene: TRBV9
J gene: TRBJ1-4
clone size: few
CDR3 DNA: TGTGCCAGCAGCGTAGGTCAGACTAATGAAAAACTGTTTTTT
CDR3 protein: CASSVGQTNEKLFF

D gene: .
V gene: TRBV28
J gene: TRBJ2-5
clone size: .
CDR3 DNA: TGTGCTTCTTCCGGGGTGGCGGTTGAGACCCAGTACTTC
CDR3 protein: CASSGVAVETQYF

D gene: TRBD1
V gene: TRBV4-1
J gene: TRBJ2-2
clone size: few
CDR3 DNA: TGCGCCAGCAGCTCTACCGGGACAGGGACCACCGGGGAGCTGTTTTTT
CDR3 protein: CASSSTGTGTTGELFF

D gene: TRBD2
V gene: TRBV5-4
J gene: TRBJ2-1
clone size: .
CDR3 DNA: TGTGCCAGCAGCTATCCCGGGACTAGCGGAAGGGGATGGGCGGAGCAGTTCTTC
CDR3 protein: CASSYPGTSGRGWAEQFF

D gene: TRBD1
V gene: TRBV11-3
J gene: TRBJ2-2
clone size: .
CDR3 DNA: TGTGCCAGCAGGGGACAGGAGAACACCGGGGAGCTGTTTTTT
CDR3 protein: CASRGQENTGELFF

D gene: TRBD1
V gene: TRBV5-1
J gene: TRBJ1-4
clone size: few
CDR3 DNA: TGCGCCAGCAGCTTGGTACCGACAGGGAATGAAAAACTGTTTTTT
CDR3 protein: CASSLVPTGNEKLFF

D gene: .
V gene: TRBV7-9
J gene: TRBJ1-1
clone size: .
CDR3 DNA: TGTGCCAGCAGACTCGGGGAGGGAACTGAAGCTTTCTTT
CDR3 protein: CASRLGEGTEAFF

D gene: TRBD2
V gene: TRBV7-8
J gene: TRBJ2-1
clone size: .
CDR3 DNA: TGTGCCAGCAGCTTAGCCCGACTAGCGGAGCCCGCCTACAATGAGCAGTTCTTC
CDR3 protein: CASSLARLAEPAYNEQFF

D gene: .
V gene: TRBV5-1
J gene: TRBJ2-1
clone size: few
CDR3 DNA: TGCGCCAGCAGCCCGGGGGACTACAATGAGCAGTTCTTC
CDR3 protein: CASSPGDYNEQFF

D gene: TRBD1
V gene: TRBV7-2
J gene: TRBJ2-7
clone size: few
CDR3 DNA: TGTGCCAGCAGCCAGGGACAGGTCTCCTACGAGCAGTACTTC
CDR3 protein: CASSQGQVSYEQYF

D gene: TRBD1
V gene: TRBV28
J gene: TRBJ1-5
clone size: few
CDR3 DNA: TGTGCCAGCAGAACAGGGGAACAGCCCCAGCATTTT
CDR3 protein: CASRTGEQPQHF

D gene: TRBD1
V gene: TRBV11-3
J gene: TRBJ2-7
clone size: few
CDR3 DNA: TGTGCCAGCAGCCTCGGGACAGTATTCTCCTACGAGCAGTACTTC
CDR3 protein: CASSLGTVFSYEQYF